This T cell receptor (beta chain) was documented in a study of blood T cell repertoires in COVID-19 (dated by TCRdb to between 2020 and 2021). For context, the study as a whole: Samples from collaborators originated in the United States, Italy and Spain and spanned both the acute and convalescent phases of COVID-19. The prospective study material was composed of cDNA or gDNA derived from T cells, B-cell-depleted T cells, or PBMCs. Deeply sampled blood TCRbeta repertoires from subjects exposed to, actively infected with, or recovered from COVID-19 were included in the dataset. A freely available public database, intended as a resource for researchers studying the immune response to SARS-CoV-2, is where the repertoires were released. The samples were drawn from the first 160 participants of the ongoing ImmuneRACE study and from some 1,300 subjects provided by 6 global collaborators. Nearly every sample came with metadata listing a de-identified subject ID, COVID-19 status, age in years and sex. Where HLA class I and class II types were available, the types were taken from metadata supplied by the sample provider, not from assay-based typing. Points the paper makes about the study in general: The quantity of clinical and demographic metadata differed by source and by participant and was supplied without curation.

From its cysteine to its phenylalanine, the CDR3 spans 18 amino acids. CDR3 DNA only is kept here, 54 bases in frame from base 1. Taken from the germline V gene, the CDR1 and CDR2 loops are SGHRS and YFSETQ. Trimming takes 0 bases off V and 4 bases off J; junction bases not matched to a gene: 14. The collaborating institutions used their own protocols to collect whole blood in K2EDTA tubes. For TCRbeta analysis, collaborators shipped samples as frozen whole blood, isolated PBMCs, or DNA extracted from either of those sample types. About this clone: Its specific antigen is unknown. Base qualities are missing; no much larger clone stands one base away.

The immunoSEQ Assay, a bias-controlled multiplex PCR, was used to amplify TCRbeta CDR3 regions from genomic DNA. The study's own analysis went as follows. The number of nucleated cells in each sample was estimated from the amplification of reference gene primers within the assay. To quantify the absolute abundance of each unique TCRbeta CDR3 rearrangement, sequence reads were collapsed and filtered. For each sample, productive Simpson clonality was calculated by taking the square root of Simpson's diversity index across productive rearrangements. TCRdb holds this immuneACCESS table with in-frame rearrangements only. Some clones are missing; in checked studies, unresolved V genes explain under half, and the rest has no known cause. V, J and clone size are taken as reported in that table, and D and trimming were inferred from the DNA itself. The sample yields hundreds of thousands of clones; roughly 87% were counted once. The ten largest clonotypes hold 2% to 3% of the sample.

Sequenced sample: peripheral blood. The sequence joins TRBV5-1 to TRBJ2-5; 8 middle bases align to TRBD1. The TCR sequence derives from a young man with active or convalescent COVID-19. CDR3 reads: CASSLGSGTGPGGETQYF. The nucleotide sequence is given as TGCGCCAGCAGCTTGGGATCCGGGACAGGCCCCGGGGGAGAGACCCAGTACTTC.